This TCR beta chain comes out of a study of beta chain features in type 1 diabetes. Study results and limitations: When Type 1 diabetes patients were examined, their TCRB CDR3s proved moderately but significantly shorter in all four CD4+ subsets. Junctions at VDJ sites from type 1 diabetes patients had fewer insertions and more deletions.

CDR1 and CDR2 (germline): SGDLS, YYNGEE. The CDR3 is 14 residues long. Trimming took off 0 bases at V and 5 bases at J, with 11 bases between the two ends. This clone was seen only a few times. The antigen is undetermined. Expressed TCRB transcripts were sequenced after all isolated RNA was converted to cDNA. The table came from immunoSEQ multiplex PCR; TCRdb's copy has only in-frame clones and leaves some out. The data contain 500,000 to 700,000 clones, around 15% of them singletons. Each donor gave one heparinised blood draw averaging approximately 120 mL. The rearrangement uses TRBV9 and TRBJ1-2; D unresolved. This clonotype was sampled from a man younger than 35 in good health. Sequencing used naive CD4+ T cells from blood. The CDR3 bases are TGTGCCAGCAGCGTAGACTCCTTCTATTATGGCTACACCTTC. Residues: CASSVDSFYYGYTF.